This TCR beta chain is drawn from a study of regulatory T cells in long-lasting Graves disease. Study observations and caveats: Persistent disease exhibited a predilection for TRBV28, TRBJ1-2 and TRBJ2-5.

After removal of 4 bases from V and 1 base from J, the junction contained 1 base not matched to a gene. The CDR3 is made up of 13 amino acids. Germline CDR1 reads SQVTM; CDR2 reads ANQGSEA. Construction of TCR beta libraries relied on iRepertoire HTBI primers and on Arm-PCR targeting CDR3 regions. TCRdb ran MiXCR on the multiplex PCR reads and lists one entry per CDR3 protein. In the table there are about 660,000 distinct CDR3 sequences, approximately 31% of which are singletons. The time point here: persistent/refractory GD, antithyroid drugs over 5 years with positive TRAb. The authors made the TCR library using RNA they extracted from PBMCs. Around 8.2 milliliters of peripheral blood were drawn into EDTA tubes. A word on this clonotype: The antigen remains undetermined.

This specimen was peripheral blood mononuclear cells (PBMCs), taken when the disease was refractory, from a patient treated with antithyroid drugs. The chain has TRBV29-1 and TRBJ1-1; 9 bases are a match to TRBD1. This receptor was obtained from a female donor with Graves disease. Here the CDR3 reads CSVGDRANTEAFF. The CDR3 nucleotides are TGCAGCGTTGGGGACAGGGCGAACACTGAAGCTTTCTTT.